Listed here are 18 T cell receptor beta chains from one sample, sequenced in a study of identical twins. TCRdb re-called the 5' RACE reads through MiXCR, storing one row per CDR3 protein. Counted here are approximately 630,000 distinct CDR3 sequences, roughly 7.2% occurring once; the ten biggest clones make up about 1.6%. In addition, the sample was reused for a study of yellow fever vaccine responses in identical twins.

Sequencing was carried out using PBMCs. These receptors originate from a woman younger than 35 in good health.

This chain uses TRBV12-3 or TRBV12-4 with TRBJ2-7; unclear D gene. This CDR3 is built from 15 residues. The V end was cut by 6 bases, the J end by 2 bases, with 17 bases between. CDR3 protein: CASSMSVGRTYEQYF. The CDR3 DNA is TGTGCCAGCAGCATGTCAGTGGGCAGGACCTACGAGCAGTACTTC.

This chain connects TRBV5-1 to TRBJ2-1; no clear D gene. Germline V gene data show CDR1 as SGHRS and CDR2 as YFSETQ. The CDR3 covers 13 residues. Trimming took off 5 bases at V and 4 bases at J, with 10 bases between the two ends. The CDR3 DNA follows: TGCGCCAGCAGAATGGACCTGTACAATGAGCAGTTCTTC. Translating gives CASRMDLYNEQFF.

This clonotype has ten or more counts. The chain uses TRBV5-1 and TRBJ2-2; possibly TRBD1 for D (6 bases). V was pared by 2 bases and J by 6 bases, with 8 bases between. CDR1 is SGHRS and CDR2 is YFSETQ in the germline V gene. This CDR3 is 13 amino acids long. The CDR3 nucleotides read TGCGCCAGCAGCTTCACAGGGCCCGGGGAGCTGTTTTTT. It specifies CASSFTGPGELFF.

This clonotype was seen ten or more times. The rearrangement joins TRBV7-6 to TRBJ1-1, with D possibly matching TRBD1 (6 bases). CDR1 is SGHVS and CDR2 is FNYEAQ in the germline V gene. Deletions cut 4 bases from V and 1 base from J, with 16 bases between. This CDR3 comprises 16 residues. CDR3 region: CASSSTARGWNTEAFF. The CDR3 DNA reads TGTGCCAGCAGCTCTACAGCCAGGGGCTGGAACACTGAAGCTTTCTTT.

This clonotype was seen repeatedly, ten times or more. V usage is TRBV5-1 and J usage is TRBJ1-1; D call uncertain. V lost 0 bases and J lost 4, with 13 bases in between. The CDR3 runs 15 residues. From germline, CDR1 is SGHRS and CDR2 YFSETQ. CDR3 DNA: TGCGCCAGCAGCTTGGCGGCGCGCGTGGGCACTGAAGCTTTCTTT. Protein sequence: CASSLAARVGTEAFF.

This clonotype came up a few times. The chain employs TRBV12-3 or TRBV12-4 and TRBJ2-2, with D maybe TRBD2 (6 bases). Trimming removed 6 bases from V and 1 base from J, with 24 bases in between. The CDR3 runs to 19 residues. This CDR3 is CASSPSSLLGGENTGELFF. In nucleotides, the CDR3 is TGTGCCAGCAGCCCCAGTTCCCTCCTCGGGGGAGAGAACACCGGGGAGCTGTTTTTT.

The sample holds many counts of this clonotype. V gene TRBV11-2 combines with J gene TRBJ2-5, with D unclear. V was cut by 5 bases and J by 1 base, with 11 bases left in between. CDR1 and CDR2 (germline): SGHAT, FQNNGV. This CDR3 is 14 amino acids long. The CDR3 nucleotides read TGTGCCAGCAGCATATCGACGGCCCAAGAGACCCAGTACTTC. Translation: CASSISTAQETQYF.

The gene calls are TRBV20-1 and TRBJ2-1; D might be TRBD2 (6 bases). Germline values: CDR1 DFQATT, CDR2 SNEGSKA (reference sequence). The CDR3 is 16 residues long. DNA for the CDR3: TGCAGCGCCCCGGGAGTCCCCTCTCCTTCCTACAATGAGCAGTTCTTC. This translates into CSAPGVPSPSYNEQFF.

This clonotype was detected many times. The J gene is TRBJ1-4, the V gene TRBV20-1; TRBD1 aligns across 7 bases. The length of the CDR3 is 12 residues. Trimming took 6 bases from V and 12 from J; bases not matched to a gene: 10. Germline values: CDR1 DFQATT, CDR2 SNEGSKA (reference sequence). The CDR3, as DNA: TGCAGTGCCTCCGACAGGGCCCCGGAACTGTTTTTT. It translates to CSASDRAPELFF.

This clonotype was seen at least ten times. This CDR3 reads CSARVAGVVEQYF. The CDR3 nucleotides read TGCAGTGCCAGGGTTGCGGGAGTAGTGGAGCAGTACTTC. The chain uses TRBV20-1 and TRBJ2-7; 7 bases are a match to TRBD2. Germline V lookup: CDR1 DFQATT, CDR2 SNEGSKA (reference sequence). V gave up 6 bases and J gave up 7 bases; unmatched junction bases: 12. The CDR3 totals 13 residues.

Ten or more counts support this clonotype. V usage is TRBV20-1 and J usage is TRBJ2-3; D is possibly TRBD2 (5 bases). CDR1 DFQATT and CDR2 SNEGSKA come from the germline V gene (reference sequence). The CDR3 totals 15 residues. V dropped 2 bases and J dropped 4 bases, with 16 bases sitting between them. The CDR3 DNA reads TGCAGTGCTAGAATCCGCCCTAGCCGGGCAGATACGCAGTATTTT. Protein sequence: CSARIRPSRADTQYF.

The chain uses TRBV5-1 and TRBJ2-2; D tentatively fits TRBD1 or TRBD2 (5 bases each). V lost 2 bases, J lost 4 bases, and 12 bases lay in between. The germline gives CDR1 SGHRS, CDR2 YFSETQ. This CDR3 has 15 amino acids. The CDR3 coding sequence is TGCGCCAGCAGCTTCTCGGGACCGGGCACCGGGGAGCTGTTTTTT. This translates into CASSFSGPGTGELFF.

The chain uses TRBV10-2 and TRBJ2-2, with TRBD1 matching over 7 bases. CDR1 and CDR2 from the germline V gene are WSHSY and SAAADI. The CDR3 runs 16 residues. V gave up 2 bases and J gave up 0 bases; unmatched junction bases: 3. CDR3 coding DNA: TGCGCCAGCAGTGAGAGGGGGACAGCGAACACCGGGGAGCTGTTTTTT. Protein sequence: CASSERGTANTGELFF.

This clonotype was seen a handful of times. The chain has TRBV5-1 and TRBJ2-3; D is possibly TRBD1 (6 bases). Germline V CDR1 and CDR2: SGHRS, YFSETQ. The ends were cut back, 4 bases at V and 2 bases at J, with 11 bases in the middle. The CDR3 is 14 residues long. CDR3 sequence reads: CASSTGQITDTQYF. The CDR3 DNA follows: TGCGCCAGCAGCACCGGACAGATCACAGATACGCAGTATTTT.

This chain joins TRBV20-1 and TRBJ2-1, with TRBD2 as a possible D gene (6 bases). Trimming shortened V by 3 bases and J by 9 bases, and 21 bases separated the two germline ends. This CDR3 has 15 residues. Germline CDR1 DFQATT, CDR2 SNEGSKA (reference sequence). For the CDR3, the DNA is TGCAGTGCTAGTAGTCTCGTGACTAGTAATCCTGAGCAGTTCTTC. Translating it yields CSASSLVTSNPEQFF.

The chain joins TRBV28 to TRBJ2-5, with 7 bases lining up with TRBD2. Germline V gives CDR1 MDHEN, CDR2 SYDVKM. The CDR3 extends over 17 amino acids. V was pared by 7 bases and J by 2 bases, with 16 bases of the junction left unmatched. CDR3 loop: CASTPRGRGREQETQYF. The DNA for the CDR3 is TGTGCCAGCACCCCAAGAGGGCGAGGGAGGGAGCAAGAGACCCAGTACTTC.

This clonotype was counted ten times or more. The genes are TRBV14 and TRBJ2-5; 11 nucleotides agree with TRBD2. V was clipped by 2 bases and J by 1 base; unmatched bases: 3. There are 16 residues in the CDR3. Germline values: CDR1 SGHDN, CDR2 FVKESK. The CDR3 DNA reads as TGTGCCAGCAGCCAACTAGCGGGGGGCATCCAAGAGACCCAGTACTTC. It specifies CASSQLAGGIQETQYF. Full variable domain (missing parts from reference TRBV14 and TRBJ2-5): EAGVTQFPSHSVIEKGQTVTLRCDPISGHDNLYWYRRVMGKEIKFLLHFVKESKQDESGMPNNRFLAERTGGTYSTLKVQPAELEDSGVYFCASSQLAGGIQETQYFGPGTRLLVL.

The J gene is TRBJ1-3, the V gene TRBV12-3 or TRBV12-4, with D possibly being TRBD1 (5 bases). Trimming took off 6 bases at V and 1 base at J, with 10 bases between the two ends. This CDR3 has 14 amino acids. The CDR3 is CASSQQASGNTIYF. CDR3 nucleotide sequence: TGTGCCAGCAGCCAACAGGCTTCTGGAAACACCATATATTTT.